The 25 T cell receptor beta chains below come from one sample, sequenced in a study of T cell responses to AZD1222 COVID-19 vaccine. Assay used: immunoSEQ multiplex PCR; TCRdb lists only in-frame clones, some missing. The sample consists of some 160,000 clones, roughly 85% of them appearing once. Sequenced material: peripheral blood, taken 28 days after the second AZD1222 dose. Every receptor here comes from an adult who received the AZD1222 COVID-19 vaccine.

The V gene is TRBV6-1, the J gene TRBJ2-7, with 7 bases matching TRBD1. Germline lookup yields CDR1 MNHNS and CDR2 SASEGT. Trimming took 3 bases from V and 1 from J; bases not matched to a gene: 3. The CDR3 extends over 14 amino acids. CDR3 nucleotide sequence: TGTGCCAGCAGTGATCCGGGACAGTCCTACGAGCAGTACTTC. This codes for CASSDPGQSYEQYF.

The rearrangement joins TRBV9 to TRBJ2-1; D is undetermined. Germline CDR1 is SGDLS and CDR2 is YYNGEE. Trimming took 0 bases from V and 5 from J, leaving 12 bases between them. The CDR3 length is 15 residues. Written as DNA, the CDR3 is TGTGCCAGCAGCGTAGCTCCGTCCCTCAACAATGAGCAGTTCTTC. Its protein product is CASSVAPSLNNEQFF.

The table lists this clone with a count of one. The chain uses TRBV15 and TRBJ1-3; no firm D call. Between the trimmed V and J ends, which lost 5 bases and 3 bases, there was a span of 2 bases. Germline V gene data show CDR1 as LNHNV and CDR2 as YYDKDF (reference sequence). The CDR3 loop spans 11 amino acids. The CDR3 reads CATSGGNTIYF. The CDR3 bases are TGTGCCACCAGCGGTGGAAACACCATATATTTT.

The J gene is TRBJ2-1, the V gene TRBV10-3; 8 bases line up with TRBD2. J gave up 5 bases and V 11 bases, and 11 bases lay outside the gene matches. This CDR3 contains 14 residues. Germline V gives CDR1 ENHRY, CDR2 SYGVKD. The CDR3 here is CASRPGGPNNEQFF. As DNA, the CDR3 is TGTGCCTCACGCCCGGGGGGGCCGAACAATGAGCAGTTCTTC.

The chain uses TRBV5-4 and TRBJ1-1; no firm D call. Germline CDR1 is SGHNT and CDR2 is YYREEE (reference sequence). Trimming took 0 bases from V and 3 from J, leaving 6 bases between them. The CDR3 has 13 residues. The CDR3 protein is CASSLVLDTEAFF. CDR3 bases: TGTGCCAGCAGCTTGGTTTTGGACACTGAAGCTTTCTTT.

The CDR3 bases are TGCGCCAGCTCAATCCAGGGGGCGAACACTGAAGCTTTCTTT. Protein product: CASSIQGANTEAFF. The genes are TRBV4-3 and TRBJ1-1, with 8 positions matching TRBD1. The CDR3 spans 14 residues. Per germline, CDR1 LGHNA and CDR2 YSLEER. V lost 8 bases, J lost 1 base, and 6 bases stayed unmatched.

CDR3 in amino acids: CASSLVAGGFTEAFF. CDR3 bases: TGTGCCAGCAGCTTGGTGGCAGGGGGCTTCACTGAAGCTTTCTTT. The chain combines TRBV5-8 with TRBJ1-1; 8 bases line up with TRBD1. The V segment lost 0 bases and the J segment 4 bases; nucleotides outside the gene matches: 5. Germline values: CDR1 SGHTS, CDR2 YDEGEE. The CDR3 sequence is 15 residues long.

The V and J genes are TRBV29-1 and TRBJ1-2, with D tentatively TRBD1 (5 bases). The CDR3 spans 14 residues. The germline CDR1 and CDR2 sequences are SQVTM and ANQGSEA. The V gene lost 0 bases and the J gene lost 6 bases, with 14 bases spanning the gap. CDR3 DNA sequence: TGCAGCGTTGAAGAAAGGGGAAAGGGGAATGGCTACACCTTC. It specifies CSVEERGKGNGYTF.

The chain joins TRBV27 to TRBJ1-2; 7 nucleotides agree with TRBD1. The CDR3 totals 13 residues. CDR1 and CDR2 from the germline V gene are MNHEY and SMNVEV (reference sequence). With 5 bases clipped from V and 4 bases from J, the junction kept 4 bases outside the gene matches. DNA for the CDR3: TGTGCCAGCAGTAACAGGGGCACCTATGGCTACACCTTC. Translated: CASSNRGTYGYTF.

J is TRBJ1-5 and V is TRBV6-2 or TRBV6-3; no clear D. V was clipped by 4 bases and J by 1 base, with 17 bases between them. The CDR3 is 17 amino acids. Germline V gene sequence: CDR1 MNHEY, CDR2 SVGEGT. The CDR3 sequence is CASSLSVLRISNQPQHF. DNA of the CDR3: TGTGCCAGCAGTTTATCCGTTCTCCGGATAAGCAATCAGCCCCAGCATTTT.

The chain has TRBV10-3 and TRBJ2-1; 7 bases line up with TRBD2. V dropped 6 bases and J dropped 0; count of bases not matched to a gene: 5. CDR3 length: 15 residues. CDR1 and CDR2 from the germline V gene are ENHRY and SYGVKD. CDR3: CAIRDTSDSYNEQFF. The CDR3 coding sequence is TGTGCCATCAGGGATACTAGCGACTCCTACAATGAGCAGTTCTTC.

This clone was detected once. This CDR3 is CASSPARAQSYEQYF. The CDR3 DNA is TGTGCCAGCTCACCTGCTCGGGCGCAGTCCTACGAGCAGTACTTC. V usage is TRBV18 and J usage is TRBJ2-7, with D uncertain. This CDR3 has 15 residues. V lost 3 bases and J lost 1, with 13 bases in between. CDR1 and CDR2 from the germline V gene are KGHSH and LQKENI. The full variable domain, in which reference TRBV18 and TRBJ2-7 provide the parts outside the CDR3, is NAGVMQNPRHLVRRRGQEARLRCSPMKGHSHVYWYRQLPEEGLKFMVYLQKENIIDESGMPKERFSAEFPKEGPSILRIQQVVRGDSAAYFCASSPARAQSYEQYFGPGTRLTVT.

This rearrangement joins TRBV10-3 to TRBJ2-3; no firm D call. Germline lookup yields CDR1 ENHRY and CDR2 SYGVKD. This CDR3 spans 15 amino acids. The ends were cut back, 2 bases at V and 1 base at J, with 10 bases in the middle. In DNA, the CDR3 is TGTGCCATCAGTGAGAGGGTAAAAGGCACAGATACGCAGTATTTT. It yields the protein CAISERVKGTDTQYF.

The chain links TRBV6-2 or TRBV6-3 to TRBJ1-5; 7 bases are a match to TRBD1. Germline V lookup: CDR1 MNHEY, CDR2 SVGEGT. The CDR3 spans 16 residues. Trimming cost V 4 bases and J 0 bases; bases outside gene matches: 6. In nucleotides, the CDR3 is TGTGCCAGCAGTTCCCCGGGACAGATTAGCAATCAGCCCCAGCATTTT. It codes for CASSSPGQISNQPQHF.

The chain joins TRBV18 to TRBJ1-3; the D is unclear. This CDR3 contains 13 residues. The V gene lost 6 bases and the J gene lost 4 bases, with 10 bases spanning the gap. Per the germline V gene, CDR1 is KGHSH and CDR2 is LQKENI. As DNA, the CDR3 is TGTGCCAGCTCCACCAGCAGGGGAAACACCATATATTTT. This translates into CASSTSRGNTIYF. The complete variable domain, with remaining parts taken from reference TRBV18 and TRBJ1-3, reads NAGVMQNPRHLVRRRGQEARLRCSPMKGHSHVYWYRQLPEEGLKFMVYLQKENIIDESGMPKERFSAEFPKEGPSILRIQQVVRGDSAAYFCASSTSRGNTIYFGEGSWLTVV.

CDR3 in amino acids: CASSRNEDDYGYTF. CDR3 DNA: TGCGCCAGCAGCCGAAACGAGGATGACTATGGCTACACCTTC. The chain has TRBV5-1 and TRBJ1-2; D not resolved. Germline V gene data show CDR1 as SGHRS and CDR2 as YFSETQ. The CDR3 totals 14 residues. The V gene lost 4 bases and the J gene lost 3 bases, with 13 bases spanning the gap.

This clone was seen just once. This rearrangement joins TRBV30 to TRBJ1-1; no definite D call. Trimming removed 5 bases from V and 4 bases from J, with 11 bases in between. CDR1 and CDR2 (germline): GTSNPN, SVGIG (reference sequence). CDR3 length equals 12 residues. The CDR3 DNA is TGTGCCTGGGCCTTCATTCCCACTGAAGCTTTCTTT. This encodes CAWAFIPTEAFF.

The chain employs TRBV15 and TRBJ1-1, with 7 bases lining up with TRBD1. The germline gives CDR1 LNHNV, CDR2 YYDKDF (reference sequence). The CDR3 sequence is 15 residues long. V lost 9 bases and J lost 4; bases outside the gene matches: 14. The CDR3 loop reads CATSRGVAGGTEAFF. CDR3 DNA sequence: TGTGCCACAAGCCGGGGGGTTGCAGGGGGCACTGAAGCTTTCTTT.

The rearrangement joins TRBV5-1 to TRBJ2-5; 11 bases are a match to TRBD1. This CDR3 is built from 14 residues. V lost 4 bases to trimming and J lost 5 bases; unmatched junction nucleotides: 4. Germline-derived CDR1 and CDR2 are SGHRS and YFSETQ. The CDR3 spells CASSMGQGEETQYF. The CDR3 bases are TGCGCCAGCAGCATGGGACAGGGGGAGGAGACCCAGTACTTC.

V and J are TRBV9 and TRBJ1-2; 8 positions match TRBD1. Germline loops: CDR1 SGDLS, CDR2 YYNGEE. J gave up 1 base and V 5 bases, and 4 bases lay outside the gene matches. The CDR3 runs 14 residues. The CDR3 loop is CASRPTGGNYGYTF. The CDR3 DNA sequence: TGTGCCAGCAGACCAACAGGGGGTAACTATGGCTACACCTTC.

The V gene is TRBV3-1 (or the pseudogene TRBV3-2), the J gene TRBJ2-1; D is unclear. The ends were cut back, 5 bases at V and 5 bases at J, with 4 bases in the middle. This CDR3 is built from 11 residues. Germline V gives CDR1 LGHDT, CDR2 YNNKEL (reference sequence). CDR3 coding DNA: TGTGCCAGCAGCAAGAACAATGAGCAGTTCTTC. This translates into CASSKNNEQFF.

The gene calls are TRBV3-1 (or the pseudogene TRBV3-2) and TRBJ2-7; 10 bases match TRBD2. The CDR3 extends over 15 amino acids. Looked up from germline, CDR1 is LGHDT and CDR2 is YNNKEL (reference sequence). After removal of 4 bases from V and 7 bases from J, the junction contained 10 bases not matched to a gene. The CDR3 sequence is CASSLLSGGAKEQYF. CDR3 DNA: TGTGCCAGCAGCCTTTTGAGCGGGGGGGCCAAAGAGCAGTACTTC.

This chain joins TRBV5-1 and TRBJ2-7; D might be TRBD1 (6 bases). V lost 4 bases and J lost 7, with 21 bases in between. CDR3 size: 15 residues. Germline CDR1 reads SGHRS; CDR2 reads YFSETQ. The CDR3 sequence: CASSPTGTKTGEQYF. CDR3 nucleotides: TGCGCCAGCAGCCCCACCGGGACAAAGACTGGGGAGCAGTACTTC.

The chain links TRBV7-2 to TRBJ2-5; 7 positions agree with TRBD2. This CDR3 spans 13 amino acids. The germline gives CDR1 SGHTA, CDR2 FQGNSA. V lost 4 bases, J lost 8 bases, and 7 bases stayed unmatched. This CDR3 reads CASSSGRAGTQYF. The CDR3 DNA reads as TGTGCCAGCAGCTCAGGGAGGGCGGGAACCCAGTACTTC.

V gene TRBV3-1 (or the pseudogene TRBV3-2) combines with J gene TRBJ2-5, with D possibly being TRBD2 (7 bases). V gave up 8 bases and J gave up 6 bases, with 16 bases separating them. This CDR3 is 13 amino acids long. Per the germline V gene, CDR1 is LGHDT and CDR2 is YNNKEL (reference sequence). The DNA for the CDR3 is TGTGCCAGCGGGGAGGGGGTAACGCAGACCCAGTACTTC. Amino acids: CASGEGVTQTQYF.